A single sample gave rise to the 9 T cell receptor beta chains below, sequenced in a study of neurological immune-mediated disorders. Indicated time point: longitudinal time-point 2. MiXCR, run by TCRdb on the 5' RACE reads, gives a single entry per CDR3 protein. The sample contains fewer than 70,000 distinct CDR3 sequences, around 10% of which appear only once. What was sequenced was PBMCs. The origin of the receptors is a man younger than 45 in good health.

This clonotype showed up many times. The rearrangement joins TRBV27 to TRBJ2-2; D gene ambiguous. V shed 5 bases and J shed 5 bases, with 6 bases lying between them. The CDR3 is 12 amino acids. Germline assignment: CDR1 MNHEY and CDR2 SMNVEV (reference sequence). Written as DNA, the CDR3 is TGTGCCAGCAGTGTCTCGACCGGGGAGCTGTTTTTT. Residues: CASSVSTGELFF.

To note about this clonotype: Just one base apart from a much larger clone, this may be a read error. The chain uses TRBV7-3 and TRBJ1-1; 8 nucleotides match TRBD1. Germline V gene sequence: CDR1 SGHTA, CDR2 FQGTGA. The CDR3 has 14 residues. CDR3 residues: CAISSQGAITEAFF. The CDR3, as DNA: TGTGCCATCAGCTCCCAGGGGGCAATCACTGAAGCTTTCTTT.

This clonotype was seen a few times. J is TRBJ1-5 and V is TRBV27, with 9 bases fitting TRBD1. Germline CDR1 is MNHEY and CDR2 is SMNVEV (reference sequence). The CDR3 is made up of 15 amino acids. V lost 5 bases and J lost 7; bases outside the gene matches: 9. The CDR3 DNA reads TGTGCCAGCAGTACAATGGGACAGGGTTTCCAGCCCCAGCATTTT. This encodes CASSTMGQGFQPQHF.

Many counts were recorded for this clonotype. The CDR3 reads CASSWGAGHNTGELFF. For the CDR3, the DNA is TGTGCCAGCAGTTGGGGGGCGGGACACAACACCGGGGAGCTGTTTTTT. This chain joins TRBV28 and TRBJ2-2; D possibly uses TRBD1 or TRBD2 (6 bases each). The V end lost 4 bases, the J end lost 2 bases, and 14 bases lay between the germline ends. The CDR3 spans 16 residues. Looked up from germline, CDR1 is MDHEN and CDR2 is SYDVKM.

This clonotype was seen a few times. The rearrangement uses TRBV19 and TRBJ2-1; D perhaps matches TRBD1 (5 bases). Germline loops: CDR1 LNHDA, CDR2 SQIVND (reference sequence). V lost 5 bases and J lost 0, with 14 bases in between. This CDR3 is built from 16 residues. The CDR3 nucleotides are TGTGCCAGTAGTCTCAAGACAGATCTCTCCTACAATGAGCAGTTCTTC. Its protein product is CASSLKTDLSYNEQFF. The full variable domain, its missing parts supplied by reference TRBV19 and TRBJ2-1, is DGGITQSPKYLFRKEGQNVTLSCEQNLNHDAMYWYRQDPGQGLRLIYYSQIVNDFQKGDIAEGYSVSREKKESFPLTVTSAQKNPTAFYLCASSLKTDLSYNEQFFGPGTRLTVL.

This clonotype was seen at least ten times. V gene TRBV28 combines with J gene TRBJ2-2; D may be TRBD1 (6 bases). Germline CDR1 MDHEN, CDR2 SYDVKM. V lost 4 bases and J lost 7, with 16 bases in between. The CDR3 totals 15 residues. The CDR3 DNA reads as TGTGCCAGCAGTTCCTCCAGGGGAATTGACGGGGAGCTGTTTTTT. Its translation: CASSSSRGIDGELFF. The entire variable domain, with the rest obtained from reference TRBV28 and TRBJ2-2, is as follows: DVKVTQSSRYLVKRTGEKVFLECVQDMDHENMFWYRQDPGLGLRLIYFSYDVKMKEKGDIPEGYSVSREKKERFSLILESASTNQTSMYLCASSSSRGIDGELFFGEGSRLTVL.

At least ten counts were recorded for this clonotype. This sequence joins TRBV20-1 and TRBJ1-4; the D is unclear. The CDR3 consists of 15 residues. Trimming shortened V by 0 bases and J by 4 bases, and 12 bases separated the two germline ends. Germline V gene sequence: CDR1 DFQATT, CDR2 SNEGSKA (reference sequence). The DNA of the CDR3 is TGCAGTGCTAGAGAGAGACGGAGGGATAATGAAAAACTGTTTTTT. Translation: CSARERRRDNEKLFF.

A word on this clonotype: At one end the junction does not follow the germline gene, possibly because of a read error. The V gene is TRBV12-3 or TRBV12-4, the J gene TRBJ2-1; D perhaps matches TRBD2 (6 bases). The CDR3 is 15 residues long. CDR3 coding DNA: TGTGCCAGCAGTTTAAAGAGTGGGGGGTACAATGAGCGGTTCTTC. It yields the protein CASSLKSGGYNERFF.

Comments on this clonotype: A much larger clonotype is one base distant, so this may be a read error. This chain connects TRBV4-1 to TRBJ2-4; D might be TRBD1 or TRBD2, each matching 5 bases. This CDR3 spans 15 amino acids. V shed 3 bases and J shed 5 bases, with 14 bases lying between them. CDR1 and CDR2 (germline): MGHRA, YSYEKL. In DNA, the CDR3 is TGCGCCAGCAGCCACGTGGGACGGGAAGAAAACATTCAGTACTTC. It yields the protein CASSHVGREENIQYF.